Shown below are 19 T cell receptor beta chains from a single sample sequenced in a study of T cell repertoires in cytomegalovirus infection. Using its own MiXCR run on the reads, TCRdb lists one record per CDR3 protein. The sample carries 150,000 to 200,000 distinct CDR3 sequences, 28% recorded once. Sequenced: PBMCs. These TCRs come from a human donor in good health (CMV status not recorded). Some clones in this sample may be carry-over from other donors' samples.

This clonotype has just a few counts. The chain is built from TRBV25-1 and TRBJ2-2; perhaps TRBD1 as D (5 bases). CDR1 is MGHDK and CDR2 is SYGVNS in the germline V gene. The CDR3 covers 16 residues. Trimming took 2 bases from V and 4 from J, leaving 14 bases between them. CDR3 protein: CASSEPKGKGTGELFF. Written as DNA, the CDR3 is TGTGCCAGCAGTGAACCCAAGGGGAAGGGCACCGGGGAGCTGTTTTTT. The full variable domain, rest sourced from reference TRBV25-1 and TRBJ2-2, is EADIYQTPRYLVIGTGKKITLECSQTMGHDKMYWYQQDPGMELHLIHYSYGVNSTEKGDLSSESTVSRIRTEHFPLTLESARPSHTSQYLCASSEPKGKGTGELFFGEGSRLTVL.

CDR3 DNA: TGTGCCAGCAGACTCCCGGGGACCATCGTCTCCTACGAGCAGTACTTC. Amino acid sequence: CASRLPGTIVSYEQYF. V gene TRBV6-2 or TRBV6-3 combines with J gene TRBJ2-7; D may correspond to TRBD1 or TRBD2 (5 bases each). Trimming cost V 6 bases and J 0 bases, with 18 bases left between them. The CDR3 is 16 residues long. In germline, CDR1 is MNHEY, CDR2 SVGEGT.

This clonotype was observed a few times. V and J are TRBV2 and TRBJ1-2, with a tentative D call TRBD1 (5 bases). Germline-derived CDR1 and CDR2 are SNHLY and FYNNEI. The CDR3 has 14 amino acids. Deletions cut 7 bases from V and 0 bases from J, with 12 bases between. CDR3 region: CASKGSLANYGYTF. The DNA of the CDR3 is TGTGCCAGCAAGGGGAGTTTGGCTAACTATGGCTACACCTTC.

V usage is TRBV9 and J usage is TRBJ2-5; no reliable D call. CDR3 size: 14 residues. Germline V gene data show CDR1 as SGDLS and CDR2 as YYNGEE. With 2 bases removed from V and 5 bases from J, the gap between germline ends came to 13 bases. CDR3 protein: CASSVPDPRETQYF. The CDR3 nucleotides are TGTGCCAGCAGCGTTCCGGACCCGAGGGAGACCCAGTACTTC.

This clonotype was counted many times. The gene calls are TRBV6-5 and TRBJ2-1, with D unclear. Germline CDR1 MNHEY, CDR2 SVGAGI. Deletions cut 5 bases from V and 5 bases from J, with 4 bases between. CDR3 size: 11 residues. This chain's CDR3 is CASSRDNEQFF. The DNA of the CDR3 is TGTGCCAGCAGTCGGGACAATGAGCAGTTCTTC.

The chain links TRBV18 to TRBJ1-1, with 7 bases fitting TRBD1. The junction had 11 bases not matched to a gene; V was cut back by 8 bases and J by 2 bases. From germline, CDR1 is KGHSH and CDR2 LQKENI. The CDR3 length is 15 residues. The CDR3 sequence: CASAMTGTSNTEAFF. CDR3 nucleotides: TGTGCCAGCGCGATGACAGGGACGAGTAACACTGAAGCTTTCTTT.

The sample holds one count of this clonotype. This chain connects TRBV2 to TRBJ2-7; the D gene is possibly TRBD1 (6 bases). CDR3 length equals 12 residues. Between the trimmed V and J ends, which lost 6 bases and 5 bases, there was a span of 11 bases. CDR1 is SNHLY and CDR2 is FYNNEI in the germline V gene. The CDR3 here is CASRLQGDEQYF. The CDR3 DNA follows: TGTGCCAGCAGATTACAGGGTGACGAGCAGTACTTC. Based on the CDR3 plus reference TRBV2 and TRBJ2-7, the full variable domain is EPEVTQTPSHQVTQMGQEVILRCVPISNHLYFYWYRQILGQKVEFLVSFYNNEISEKSEIFDDQFSVERPDGSNFTLKIRSTKLEDSAMYFCASRLQGDEQYFGPGTRLTVT.

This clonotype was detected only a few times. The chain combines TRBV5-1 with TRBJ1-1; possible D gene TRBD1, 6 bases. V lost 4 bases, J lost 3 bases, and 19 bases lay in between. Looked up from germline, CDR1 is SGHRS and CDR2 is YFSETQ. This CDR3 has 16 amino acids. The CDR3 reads CASSPNLGGQDTEAFF. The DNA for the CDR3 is TGCGCCAGCAGCCCCAACCTAGGGGGGCAGGACACTGAAGCTTTCTTT.

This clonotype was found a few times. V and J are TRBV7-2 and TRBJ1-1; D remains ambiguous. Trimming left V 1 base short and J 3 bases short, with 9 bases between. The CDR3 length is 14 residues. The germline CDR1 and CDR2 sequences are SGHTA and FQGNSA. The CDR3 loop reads CASSLGLLDTEAFF. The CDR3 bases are TGTGCCAGCAGCTTAGGACTGCTTGACACTGAAGCTTTCTTT.

CDR3 residues: CASSVGAENSPLHF. As DNA, the CDR3 is TGTGCCAGCAGCGTAGGCGCAGAGAATTCACCCCTCCACTTT. V and J are TRBV9 and TRBJ1-6; D call uncertain. Trimming cost V 0 bases and J 7 bases, with 8 bases left between them. The germline V gene has CDR1 SGDLS and CDR2 YYNGEE. This CDR3 is built from 14 residues.

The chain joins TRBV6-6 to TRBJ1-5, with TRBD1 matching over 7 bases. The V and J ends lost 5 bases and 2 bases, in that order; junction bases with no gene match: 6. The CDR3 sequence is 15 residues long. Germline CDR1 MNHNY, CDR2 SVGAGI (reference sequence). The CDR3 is CASSREGAGNQPQHF. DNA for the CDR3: TGTGCCAGCAGTCGTGAGGGGGCGGGCAATCAGCCCCAGCATTTT.

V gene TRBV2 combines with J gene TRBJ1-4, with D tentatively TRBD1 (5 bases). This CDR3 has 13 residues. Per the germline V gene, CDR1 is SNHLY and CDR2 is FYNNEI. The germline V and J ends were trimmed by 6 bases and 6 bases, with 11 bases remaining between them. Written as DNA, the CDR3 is TGTGCCAGCAGCTACGACAGACATGAAAAACTGTTTTTT. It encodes CASSYDRHEKLFF.

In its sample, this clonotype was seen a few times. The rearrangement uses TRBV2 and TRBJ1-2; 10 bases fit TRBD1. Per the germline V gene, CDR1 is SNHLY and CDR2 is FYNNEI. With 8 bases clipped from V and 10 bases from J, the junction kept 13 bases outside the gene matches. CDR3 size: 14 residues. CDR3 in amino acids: CASGVDRGHRDYTF. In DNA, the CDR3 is TGTGCCAGCGGGGTTGACAGGGGGCACCGGGACTACACCTTC.

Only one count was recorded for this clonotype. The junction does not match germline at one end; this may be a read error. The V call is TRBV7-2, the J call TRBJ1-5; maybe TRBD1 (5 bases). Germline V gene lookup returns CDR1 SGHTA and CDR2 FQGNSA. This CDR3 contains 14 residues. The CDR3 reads CVSSLVVGEQPQHF. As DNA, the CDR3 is TGTGTCAGCAGCTTAGTGGTGGGGGAGCAGCCCCAGCATTTT.

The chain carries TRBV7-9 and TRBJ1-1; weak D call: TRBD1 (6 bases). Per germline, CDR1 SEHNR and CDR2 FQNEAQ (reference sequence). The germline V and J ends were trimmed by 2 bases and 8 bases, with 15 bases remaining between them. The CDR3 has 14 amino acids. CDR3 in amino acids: CASSLWWGRGEAFF. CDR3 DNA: TGTGCCAGCAGCTTATGGTGGGGCAGGGGAGAAGCTTTCTTT. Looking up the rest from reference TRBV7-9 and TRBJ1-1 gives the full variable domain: DTGVSQNPRHKITKRGQNVTFRCDPISEHNRLYWYRQTLGQGPEFLTYFQNEAQLEKSRLLSDRFSAERPKGSFSTLEIQRTEQGDSAMYLCASSLWWGRGEAFFGQGTRLTVV.

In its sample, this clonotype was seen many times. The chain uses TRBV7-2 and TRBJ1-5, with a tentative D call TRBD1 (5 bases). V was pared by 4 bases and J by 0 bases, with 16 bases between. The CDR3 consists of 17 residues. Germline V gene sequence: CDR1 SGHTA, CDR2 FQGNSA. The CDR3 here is CASSSGGGVYSNQPQHF. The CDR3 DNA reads TGTGCCAGCAGCTCCGGGGGTGGAGTCTATAGCAATCAGCCCCAGCATTTT.

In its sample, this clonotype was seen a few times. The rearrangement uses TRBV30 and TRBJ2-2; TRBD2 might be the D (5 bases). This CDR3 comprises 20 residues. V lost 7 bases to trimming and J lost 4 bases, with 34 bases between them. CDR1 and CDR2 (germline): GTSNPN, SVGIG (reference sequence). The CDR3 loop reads CASSPSRAPGFRRGTGELFF. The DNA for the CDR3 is TGTGCCTCTTCCCCTTCCCGGGCACCGGGATTTCGGAGAGGCACCGGGGAGCTGTTTTTT.

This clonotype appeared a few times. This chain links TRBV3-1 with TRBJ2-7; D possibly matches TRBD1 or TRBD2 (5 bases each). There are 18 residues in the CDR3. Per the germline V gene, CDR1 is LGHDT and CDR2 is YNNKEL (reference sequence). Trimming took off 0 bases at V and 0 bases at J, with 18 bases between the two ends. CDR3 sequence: CASSQDPPGTVSSYEQYF. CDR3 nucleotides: TGTGCCAGCAGCCAAGATCCCCCGGGGACGGTCAGCTCCTACGAGCAGTACTTC.

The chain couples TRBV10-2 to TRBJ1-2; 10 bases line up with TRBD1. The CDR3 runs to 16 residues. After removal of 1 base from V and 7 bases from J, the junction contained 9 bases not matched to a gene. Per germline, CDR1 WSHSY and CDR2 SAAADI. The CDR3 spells CASSEFADRGPVGYTF. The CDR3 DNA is TGCGCCAGCAGTGAGTTTGCAGACAGGGGGCCGGTTGGCTACACCTTC.